This T cell receptor (beta chain) was captured in a study of blood T cell repertoires in COVID-19. The V segment lost 3 bases and the J segment 11 bases; nucleotides outside the gene matches: 4. CDR3 length: 12 amino acids. The germline CDR1 and CDR2 sequences are SNHLY and FYNNEI. TCRdb keeps only in-frame clones here, not all; method: immunoSEQ multiplex PCR. Of over 250,000 clones in the sample, less than 90% were seen once. This receptor was obtained from a woman in her 70s with COVID-19, enrolled during active disease. What was sequenced was peripheral blood. The chain employs TRBV2 and TRBJ2-5; 9 nucleotides align to TRBD1. This CDR3 reads CASSEGDRGQYF. For the CDR3, the DNA is TGTGCCAGCAGTGAGGGTGACAGGGGGCAGTACTTC.